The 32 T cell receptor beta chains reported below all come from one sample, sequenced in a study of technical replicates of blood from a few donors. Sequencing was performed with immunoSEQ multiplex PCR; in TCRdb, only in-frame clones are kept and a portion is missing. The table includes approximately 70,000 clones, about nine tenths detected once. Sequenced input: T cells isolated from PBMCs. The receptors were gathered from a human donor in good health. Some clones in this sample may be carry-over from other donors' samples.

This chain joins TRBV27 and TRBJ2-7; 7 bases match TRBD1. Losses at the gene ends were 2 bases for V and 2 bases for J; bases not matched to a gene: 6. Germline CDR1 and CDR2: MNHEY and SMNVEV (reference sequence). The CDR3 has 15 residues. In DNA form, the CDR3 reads TGTGCCAGCAGTTTAACAGGGGACGCGGCCTACGAGCAGTACTTC. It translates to CASSLTGDAAYEQYF.

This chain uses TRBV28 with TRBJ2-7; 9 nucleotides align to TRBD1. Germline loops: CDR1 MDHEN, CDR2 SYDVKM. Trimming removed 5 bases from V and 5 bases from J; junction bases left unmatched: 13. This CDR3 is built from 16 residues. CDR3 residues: CASSGQPGQGVHEQYF. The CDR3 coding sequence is TGTGCCAGCAGTGGCCAGCCGGGACAGGGCGTCCACGAGCAGTACTTC.

The CDR3 loop is CASSAANAAPGANVLTF. Here the CDR3 DNA reads TGTGCCAGCAGCGCGGCAAATGCGGCCCCTGGGGCCAACGTCCTGACTTTC. The V call is TRBV9, the J call TRBJ2-6, with D unclear. Trimming stripped 3 bases from V and 2 bases from J, with 15 bases between. The CDR3 is 17 residues long. Germline V gene lookup returns CDR1 SGDLS and CDR2 YYNGEE.

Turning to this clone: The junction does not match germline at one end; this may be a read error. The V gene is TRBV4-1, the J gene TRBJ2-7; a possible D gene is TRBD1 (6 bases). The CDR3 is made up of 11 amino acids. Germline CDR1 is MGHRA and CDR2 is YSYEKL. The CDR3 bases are TGCGCCAGCAGCCAGGGGGACATTCTGCACTTC. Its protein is CASSQGDILHF.

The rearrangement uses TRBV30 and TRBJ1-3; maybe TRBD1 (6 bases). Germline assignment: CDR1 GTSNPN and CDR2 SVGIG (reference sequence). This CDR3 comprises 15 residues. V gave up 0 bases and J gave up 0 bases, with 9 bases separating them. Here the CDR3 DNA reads TGTGCCTGGAGTGTTAACAGGGACTCTGGAAACACCATATATTTT. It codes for CAWSVNRDSGNTIYF. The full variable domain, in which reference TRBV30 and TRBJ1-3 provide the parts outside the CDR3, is SQTIHQWPATLVQPVGSPLSLECTVEGTSNPNLYWYRQAAGRGLQLLFYSVGIGQISSEVPQNLSASRPQDRQFILSSKKLLLSDSGFYLCAWSVNRDSGNTIYFGEGSWLTVV.

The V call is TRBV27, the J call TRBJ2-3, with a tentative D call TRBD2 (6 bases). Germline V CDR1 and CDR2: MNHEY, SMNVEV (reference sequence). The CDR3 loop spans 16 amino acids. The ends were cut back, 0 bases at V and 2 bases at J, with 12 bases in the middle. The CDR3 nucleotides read TGTGCCAGCAGTTTATCTACCGGGAGCTCCACAGATACGCAGTATTTT. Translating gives CASSLSTGSSTDTQYF.

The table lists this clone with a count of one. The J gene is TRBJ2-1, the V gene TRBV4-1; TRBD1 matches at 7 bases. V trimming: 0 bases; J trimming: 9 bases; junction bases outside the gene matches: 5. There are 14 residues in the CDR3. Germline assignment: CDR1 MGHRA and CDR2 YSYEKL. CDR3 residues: CASSQEQGNFEQFF. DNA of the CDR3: TGCGCCAGCAGCCAAGAACAGGGGAATTTTGAGCAGTTCTTC.

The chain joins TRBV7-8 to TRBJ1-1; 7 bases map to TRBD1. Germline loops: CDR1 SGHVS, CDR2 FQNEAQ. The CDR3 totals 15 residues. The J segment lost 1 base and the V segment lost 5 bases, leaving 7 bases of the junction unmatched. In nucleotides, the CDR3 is TGTGCCAGCAGCCCTAGACAGGGATCGAACACTGAAGCTTTCTTT. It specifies CASSPRQGSNTEAFF.

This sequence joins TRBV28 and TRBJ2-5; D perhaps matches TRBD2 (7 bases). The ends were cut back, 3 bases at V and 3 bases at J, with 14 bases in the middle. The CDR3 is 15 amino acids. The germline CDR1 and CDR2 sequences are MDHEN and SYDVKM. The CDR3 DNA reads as TGTGCCAGCAGTTTGGGGGGGGCTAGCGAAGAGACCCAGTACTTC. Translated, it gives CASSLGGASEETQYF. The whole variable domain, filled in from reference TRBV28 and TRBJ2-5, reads DVKVTQSSRYLVKRTGEKVFLECVQDMDHENMFWYRQDPGLGLRLIYFSYDVKMKEKGDIPEGYSVSREKKERFSLILESASTNQTSMYLCASSLGGASEETQYFGPGTRLLVL.

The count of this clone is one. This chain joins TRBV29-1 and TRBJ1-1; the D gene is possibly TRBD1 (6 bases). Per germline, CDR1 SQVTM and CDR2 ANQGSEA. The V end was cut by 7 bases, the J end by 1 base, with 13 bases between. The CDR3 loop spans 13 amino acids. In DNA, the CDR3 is TGCAGCGCCAGACAGGACGAGAACACTGAAGCTTTCTTT. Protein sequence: CSARQDENTEAFF.

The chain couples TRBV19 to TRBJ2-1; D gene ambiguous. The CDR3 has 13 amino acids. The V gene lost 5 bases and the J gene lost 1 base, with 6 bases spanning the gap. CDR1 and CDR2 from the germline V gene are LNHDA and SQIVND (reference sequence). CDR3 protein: CASSSVSYNEQFF. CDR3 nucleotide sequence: TGTGCCAGTAGTTCCGTATCCTACAATGAGCAGTTCTTC.

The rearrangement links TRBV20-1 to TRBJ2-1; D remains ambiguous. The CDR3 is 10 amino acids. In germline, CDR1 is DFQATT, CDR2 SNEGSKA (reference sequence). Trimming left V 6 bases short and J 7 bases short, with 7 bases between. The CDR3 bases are TGCAGTGCCTCGGTTAATGAGCAGTTCTTC. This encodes CSASVNEQFF.

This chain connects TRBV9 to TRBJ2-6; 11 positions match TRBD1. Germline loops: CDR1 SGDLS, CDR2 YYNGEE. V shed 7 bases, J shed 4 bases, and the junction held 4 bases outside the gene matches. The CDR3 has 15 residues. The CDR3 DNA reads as TGTGCCAGCGGACAGGGGGCAGCAGGGGCCAACGTCCTGACTTTC. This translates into CASGQGAAGANVLTF.

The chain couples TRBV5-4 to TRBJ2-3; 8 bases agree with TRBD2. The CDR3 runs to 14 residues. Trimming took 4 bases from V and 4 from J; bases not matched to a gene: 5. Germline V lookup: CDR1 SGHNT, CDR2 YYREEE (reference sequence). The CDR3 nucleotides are TGTGCCAGCAGCCGGGGGGGTACAGCAGATACGCAGTATTTT. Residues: CASSRGGTADTQYF.

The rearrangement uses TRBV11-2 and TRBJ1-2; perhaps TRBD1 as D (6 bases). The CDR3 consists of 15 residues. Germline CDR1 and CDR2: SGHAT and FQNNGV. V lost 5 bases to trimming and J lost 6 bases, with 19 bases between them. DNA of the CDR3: TGTGCCAGCAGCCATTCCCCCACAGGGCTAGATGGCTACACCTTC. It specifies CASSHSPTGLDGYTF.

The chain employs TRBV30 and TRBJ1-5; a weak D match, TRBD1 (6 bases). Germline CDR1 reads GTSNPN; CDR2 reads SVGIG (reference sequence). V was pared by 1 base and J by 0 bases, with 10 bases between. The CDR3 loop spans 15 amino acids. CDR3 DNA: TGTGCCTGGAGTGGACAGGTCTATAGCAATCAGCCCCAGCATTTT. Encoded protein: CAWSGQVYSNQPQHF. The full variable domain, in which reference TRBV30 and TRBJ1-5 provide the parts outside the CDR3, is SQTIHQWPATLVQPVGSPLSLECTVEGTSNPNLYWYRQAAGRGLQLLFYSVGIGQISSEVPQNLSASRPQDRQFILSSKKLLLSDSGFYLCAWSGQVYSNQPQHFGDGTRLSIL.

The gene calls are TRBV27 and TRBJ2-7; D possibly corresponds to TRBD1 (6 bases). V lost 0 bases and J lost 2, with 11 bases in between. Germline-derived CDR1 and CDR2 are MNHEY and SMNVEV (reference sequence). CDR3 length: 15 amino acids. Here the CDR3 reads CASSLSGRGAYEQYF. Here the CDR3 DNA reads TGTGCCAGCAGTTTATCTGGCAGGGGAGCCTACGAGCAGTACTTC.

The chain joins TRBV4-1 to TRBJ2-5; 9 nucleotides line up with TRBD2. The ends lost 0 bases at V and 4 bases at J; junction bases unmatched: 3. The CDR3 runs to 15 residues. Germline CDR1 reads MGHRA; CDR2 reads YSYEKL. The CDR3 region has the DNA TGCGCCAGCAGCCAAGATTTACTAGCGGGAGAGACCCAGTACTTC. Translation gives CASSQDLLAGETQYF.

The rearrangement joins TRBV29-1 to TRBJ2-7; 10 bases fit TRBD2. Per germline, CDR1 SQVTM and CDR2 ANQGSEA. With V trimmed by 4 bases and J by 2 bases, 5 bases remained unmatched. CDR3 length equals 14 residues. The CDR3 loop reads CSVGLAGNTYEQYF. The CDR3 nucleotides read TGCAGCGTTGGACTAGCGGGTAATACCTACGAGCAGTACTTC.

CDR3 sequence (DNA): TGCGCCAGCAGCCAAAAAGAAGACAGTCCCTACGAGCAGTACTTC. Its translation is CASSQKEDSPYEQYF. The chain uses TRBV4-1 and TRBJ2-7; weak D call: TRBD1 (5 bases). Germline loops: CDR1 MGHRA, CDR2 YSYEKL. This CDR3 contains 15 residues. V dropped 2 bases and J dropped 2 bases, with 13 bases sitting between them.

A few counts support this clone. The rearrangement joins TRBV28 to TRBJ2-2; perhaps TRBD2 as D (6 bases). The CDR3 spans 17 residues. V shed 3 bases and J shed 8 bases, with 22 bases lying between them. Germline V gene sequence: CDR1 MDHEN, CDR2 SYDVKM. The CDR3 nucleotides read TGTGCCAGCAGTTTCCGAACCCGGGGGTCGGTGGGTGGGGAGCTGTTTTTT. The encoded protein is CASSFRTRGSVGGELFF.

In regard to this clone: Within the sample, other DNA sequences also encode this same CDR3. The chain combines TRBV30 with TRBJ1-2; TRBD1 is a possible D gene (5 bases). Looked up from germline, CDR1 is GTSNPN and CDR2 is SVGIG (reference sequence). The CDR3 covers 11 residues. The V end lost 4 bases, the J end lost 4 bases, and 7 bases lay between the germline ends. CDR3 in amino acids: CAWTQGYGYTF. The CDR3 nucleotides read TGTGCCTGGACCCAGGGCTATGGCTACACCTTC.

The CDR3 DNA is TGTGCCAGCAGTCAAACCGCGGGACAGCAAATCTATGGCTACACCTTC. It encodes CASSQTAGQQIYGYTF. The V gene is TRBV28, the J gene TRBJ1-2; TRBD1 agrees at 7 bases. Germline V CDR1 and CDR2: MDHEN, SYDVKM. This CDR3 has 16 amino acids. The trim removed 5 bases at V and 4 bases at J, leaving 13 bases unmatched.

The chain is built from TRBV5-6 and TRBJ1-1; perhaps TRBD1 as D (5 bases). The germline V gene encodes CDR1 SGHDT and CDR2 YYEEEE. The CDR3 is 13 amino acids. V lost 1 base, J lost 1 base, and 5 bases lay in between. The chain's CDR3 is CASSLRGNTEAFF. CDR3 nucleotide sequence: TGTGCCAGCAGCTTGAGGGGGAACACTGAAGCTTTCTTT.

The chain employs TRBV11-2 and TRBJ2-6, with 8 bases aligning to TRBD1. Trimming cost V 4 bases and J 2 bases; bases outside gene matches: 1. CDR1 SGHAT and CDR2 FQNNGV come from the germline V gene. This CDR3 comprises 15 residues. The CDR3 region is CASSSRGPGANVLTF. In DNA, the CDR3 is TGTGCCAGCAGCTCCAGGGGGCCTGGGGCCAACGTCCTGACTTTC.

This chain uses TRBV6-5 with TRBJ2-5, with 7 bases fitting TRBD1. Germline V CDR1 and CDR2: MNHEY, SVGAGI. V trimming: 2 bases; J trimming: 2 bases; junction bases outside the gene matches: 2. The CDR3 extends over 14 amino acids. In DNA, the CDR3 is TGTGCCAGCAGTTACAGGGGGCGGCAAGAGACCCAGTACTTC. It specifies CASSYRGRQETQYF.

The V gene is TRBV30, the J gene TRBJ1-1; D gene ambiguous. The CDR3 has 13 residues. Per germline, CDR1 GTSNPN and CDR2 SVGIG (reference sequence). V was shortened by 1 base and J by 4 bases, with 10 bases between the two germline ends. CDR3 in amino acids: CAWSAGFGTEAFF. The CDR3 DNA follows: TGTGCCTGGAGTGCGGGGTTCGGCACTGAAGCTTTCTTT.

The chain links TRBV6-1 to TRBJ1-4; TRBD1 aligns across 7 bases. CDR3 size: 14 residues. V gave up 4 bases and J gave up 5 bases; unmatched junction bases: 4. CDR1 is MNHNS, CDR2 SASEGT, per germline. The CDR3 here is CASSVGDSNEKLFF. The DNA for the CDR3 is TGTGCCAGCAGTGTAGGGGACAGCAATGAAAAACTGTTTTTT.

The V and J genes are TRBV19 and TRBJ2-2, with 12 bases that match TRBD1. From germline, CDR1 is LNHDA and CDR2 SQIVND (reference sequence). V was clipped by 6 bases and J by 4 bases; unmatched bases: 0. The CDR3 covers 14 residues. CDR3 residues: CASRGQGATGELFF. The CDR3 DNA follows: TGTGCCAGTAGGGGACAGGGGGCCACCGGGGAGCTGTTTTTT.

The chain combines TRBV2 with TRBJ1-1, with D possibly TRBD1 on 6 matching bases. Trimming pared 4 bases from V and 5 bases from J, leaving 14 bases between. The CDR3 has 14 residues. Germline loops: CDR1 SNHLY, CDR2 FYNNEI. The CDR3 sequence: CASSGGQQGTEAFF. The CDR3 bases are TGTGCCAGCAGTGGCGGACAGCAGGGTACTGAAGCTTTCTTT. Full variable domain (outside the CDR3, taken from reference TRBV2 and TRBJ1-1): EPEVTQTPSHQVTQMGQEVILRCVPISNHLYFYWYRQILGQKVEFLVSFYNNEISEKSEIFDDQFSVERPDGSNFTLKIRSTKLEDSAMYFCASSGGQQGTEAFFGQGTRLTVV.

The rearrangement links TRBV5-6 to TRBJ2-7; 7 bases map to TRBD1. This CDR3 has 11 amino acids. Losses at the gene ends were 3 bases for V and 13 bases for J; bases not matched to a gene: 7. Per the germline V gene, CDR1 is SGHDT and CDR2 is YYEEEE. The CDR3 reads CASSSTGREYF. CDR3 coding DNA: TGTGCCAGCAGCTCGACAGGGAGAGAATACTTC.

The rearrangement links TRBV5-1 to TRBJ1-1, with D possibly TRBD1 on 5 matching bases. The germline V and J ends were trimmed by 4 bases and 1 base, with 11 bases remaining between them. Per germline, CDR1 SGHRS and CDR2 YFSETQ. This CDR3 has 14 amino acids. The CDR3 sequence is CASSTGGGNTEAFF. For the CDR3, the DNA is TGCGCCAGCAGCACCGGGGGGGGGAACACTGAAGCTTTCTTT.